This T cell receptor (beta chain) was retrieved from a study of T cell repertoires in cytomegalovirus infection. Study overall: Both a matching HLA type and CMV infection were indicated by public TCR beta signatures.

TCRdb ran MiXCR on the reads and lists one entry per CDR3 protein. The sample records 150,000 to 200,000 distinct CDR3 sequences, roughly 18% being singletons. Findings and caveats of the study: Pooled public TCR beta family frequency picked out CMV carriers with the relevant HLA. HLA-C-restricted CMV clonotypes gave the most frequent clonotype in two of eight donors.

Regarding this clonotype: Its antigen is unidentified.

Trimming pared 7 bases from V and 5 bases from J, leaving 19 bases between. Germline V CDR1 and CDR2: MDHEN, SYDVKM. This CDR3 is built from 15 residues. Source material: CD8+ T cells from PBMCs. The J gene is TRBJ2-3, the V gene TRBV28, with D perhaps TRBD2 (6 bases). The receptor's source is a human donor in good health (CMV status not recorded). Some clones in this sample may be carry-over from other donors' samples. DNA for the CDR3: TGTGCCAGCACCTACCGGGACTTATCAGGAGATACGCAGTATTTT. This translates into CASTYRDLSGDTQYF.